Below, 15 T cell receptor beta chains from the same sample are listed, as sequenced in a study of shared clonotypes between healthy human individuals. The data were produced by immunoSEQ multiplex PCR, yet TCRdb's version contains in-frame clones alone and is incomplete. The data contain approximately 640,000 clones, 55% to 75% of them seen just once; the ten biggest clones take up under 2%. Input material: memory CD4+ T cells sorted from blood. Subset reported: CD45RA-negative fraction. Receptors originate from a woman in her twenties or thirties in good health.

J is TRBJ2-1 and V is TRBV18; 7 bases agree with TRBD2. The CDR3 consists of 17 residues. Germline lookup yields CDR1 KGHSH and CDR2 LQKENI. J lost 9 bases, V lost 6 bases, and 20 bases had no gene match. The CDR3 spells CASSPGRRGSGLVEQFF. CDR3 coding DNA: TGTGCCAGCTCTCCCGGAAGGCGCGGGAGTGGCTTGGTTGAGCAGTTCTTC. The full variable domain, its missing parts supplied by reference TRBV18 and TRBJ2-1, is NAGVMQNPRHLVRRRGQEARLRCSPMKGHSHVYWYRQLPEEGLKFMVYLQKENIIDESGMPKERFSAEFPKEGPSILRIQQVVRGDSAAYFCASSPGRRGSGLVEQFFGPGTRLTVL.

V gene TRBV28 combines with J gene TRBJ2-5; a weak D match, TRBD1 (5 bases). Gene TRBJ2-7 matches the end of the DNA better, so the J call may be wrong. Germline V gives CDR1 MDHEN, CDR2 SYDVKM. This CDR3 is 13 amino acids long. The CDR3 spells CASRPTTDYEQYF. As DNA, the CDR3 is TGTGCCAGCAGACCGACGACAGACTACGAGCAGTACTTC.

The V and J genes are TRBV29-1 and TRBJ2-7; a weak D match, TRBD2 (5 bases). This CDR3 has 12 amino acids. Germline CDR1 SQVTM, CDR2 ANQGSEA. With 7 bases removed from V and 3 bases from J, the gap between germline ends came to 13 bases. CDR3 loop: CSALEANYEQYF. CDR3 coding DNA: TGCAGCGCCTTGGAGGCGAACTACGAGCAGTACTTC.

V usage is TRBV7-2 and J usage is TRBJ2-7, with 8 bases that match TRBD1. Per the germline V gene, CDR1 is SGHTA and CDR2 is FQGNSA. The CDR3 totals 14 residues. V lost 5 bases and J lost 4; bases outside the gene matches: 7. CDR3 nucleotides: TGTGCCAGCAGCGTAACAGGGGGAAGGTACGAGCAGTACTTC. This translates into CASSVTGGRYEQYF.

The J gene is TRBJ2-7, the V gene TRBV7-7; 9 nucleotides agree with TRBD1. From germline, CDR1 is SSHAT and CDR2 FNYEAQ (reference sequence). The trim removed 4 bases at V and 4 bases at J, leaving 8 bases unmatched. The CDR3 covers 15 residues. The CDR3 spells CASSSGQGSLYEQYF. As DNA, the CDR3 is TGTGCCAGCAGCTCTGGACAGGGGTCCCTGTACGAGCAGTACTTC.

This rearrangement joins TRBV25-1 to TRBJ2-7; TRBD2 is a possible D gene (5 bases). Per the germline V gene, CDR1 is MGHDK and CDR2 is SYGVNS. Between the trimmed V and J ends, which lost 6 bases and 2 bases, there was a span of 20 bases. This CDR3 is built from 16 residues. CDR3 in DNA: TGTGCCAGCAGCCAACACGGGTCGGGGTTGGCCTACGAGCAGTACTTC. This gives the protein CASSQHGSGLAYEQYF.

This clone was detected ten times or more. The chain joins TRBV5-1 to TRBJ1-1; the D is unclear. Germline values: CDR1 SGHRS, CDR2 YFSETQ. The CDR3 has 14 amino acids. Trimming took 2 bases from V and 5 from J, leaving 13 bases between them. For the CDR3, the DNA is TGCGCCAGCAGCTTTGGGCAATCGGAAACTGAAGCTTTCTTT. Amino acid sequence: CASSFGQSETEAFF.

This clone was seen only once. The chain links TRBV2 to TRBJ1-2, with D perhaps TRBD1 (5 bases). The germline V and J ends were trimmed by 7 bases and 0 bases, with 21 bases remaining between them. Germline CDR1 is SNHLY and CDR2 is FYNNEI. The CDR3 sequence is 17 residues long. The CDR3 loop is CASKKGLAETSNYGYTF. DNA for the CDR3: TGTGCCAGCAAGAAGGGACTGGCCGAGACCTCTAACTATGGCTACACCTTC.

CDR3 sequence reads: CASSVPETNQPQHF. CDR3 DNA sequence: TGTGCCAGCAGTGTGCCCGAGACTAATCAGCCCCAGCATTTT. The chain is built from TRBV6-1 and TRBJ1-5, with D uncertain. The germline CDR1 and CDR2 sequences are MNHNS and SASEGT. V gave up 4 bases and J gave up 4 bases, with 11 bases separating them. The CDR3 is made up of 14 amino acids.

This chain joins TRBV6-5 and TRBJ2-5; D remains ambiguous. The ends were cut back, 7 bases at V and 5 bases at J, with 8 bases in the middle. This CDR3 is built from 11 residues. CDR1 and CDR2 (germline): MNHEY, SVGAGI. The CDR3 DNA follows: TGTGCCAGCAAGAGTGATGAGACCCAGTACTTC. This translates into CASKSDETQYF.

The CDR3: CASSKSGTAKGEKLFF. The CDR3 coding sequence is TGTGCCAGTAGCAAAAGTGGGACGGCCAAAGGGGAAAAACTGTTTTTT. This chain links TRBV19 with TRBJ1-4; D perhaps matches TRBD1 (5 bases). The CDR3 totals 16 residues. The germline V gene encodes CDR1 LNHDA and CDR2 SQIVND (reference sequence). Trimming cost V 6 bases and J 8 bases, with 22 bases left between them.

This rearrangement joins TRBV7-7 to TRBJ2-3; TRBD2 is a possible D gene (6 bases). This CDR3 comprises 14 residues. Germline V gene data show CDR1 as SSHAT and CDR2 as FNYEAQ (reference sequence). V was clipped by 5 bases and J by 1 base, with 10 bases between them. CDR3 nucleotides: TGTGCCAGCAGCCAGGACTATGGCACAGATACGCAGTATTTT. Its translation: CASSQDYGTDTQYF.

The V gene is TRBV7-2, the J gene TRBJ2-7; TRBD1 aligns across 7 bases. Looked up from germline, CDR1 is SGHTA and CDR2 is FQGNSA. V gave up 5 bases and J gave up 5 bases; unmatched junction bases: 3. The CDR3 runs to 12 residues. CDR3 bases: TGTGCCAGCAGCCCAACAGGGGACGAGCAGTACTTC. Translated: CASSPTGDEQYF.

This clone was seen a handful of times. The chain couples TRBV18 to TRBJ2-1; 9 bases align to TRBD2. Per the germline V gene, CDR1 is KGHSH and CDR2 is LQKENI. This CDR3 has 16 residues. Trimming took 3 bases from V and 6 from J; bases not matched to a gene: 9. CDR3 sequence reads: CASSPLRPSGINEQFF. CDR3 in DNA: TGTGCCAGCTCACCTCTCAGGCCTAGCGGGATCAATGAGCAGTTCTTC.

Here the CDR3 DNA reads TGTGCCAGCAGCTTGGAAGGGAGCAATCAGCCCCAGCATTTT. It translates to CASSLEGSNQPQHF. The chain employs TRBV5-5 and TRBJ1-5; D unclear. Germline lookup yields CDR1 SGHKS and CDR2 YYEKEE (reference sequence). The CDR3 length is 14 residues. The V end was cut by 0 bases, the J end by 1 base, with 5 bases between. The complete variable domain, with remaining parts taken from reference TRBV5-5 and TRBJ1-5, reads DAGVTQSPTHLIKTRGQQVTLRCSPISGHKSVSWYQQVLGQGPQFIFQYYEKEERGRGNFPDRFSARQFPNYSSELNVNALLLGDSALYLCASSLEGSNQPQHFGDGTRLSIL.